A single sample gave rise to the 16 T cell receptor beta chains below, sequenced in a study of T cells in Graves' hyperthyroidism and ophthalmopathy. Template material for amplifying TCR beta CDR3 regions consisted of RNA transcripts. The TCR CDR3 first-round RT-PCR relied on the HTBI primer set. MiXCR, run by TCRdb on the multiplex PCR reads, gives a single entry per CDR3 protein. The sample consists of hundreds of thousands of distinct CDR3 sequences, more than 30% of them appearing once. Source material: blood. These receptors all stem from a man in his late teens or twenties with Graves' hyperthyroidism.

The chain couples TRBV2 to TRBJ1-6; D gene uncertain. In germline, CDR1 is SNHLY, CDR2 FYNNEI. The CDR3 has 15 amino acids. The V gene lost 4 bases and the J gene lost 13 bases, with 20 bases spanning the gap. The CDR3 region has the DNA TGTGCCAGCAGTGCGAGGGTTAGAAGCAATCAGCCCCTCCACTTT. Translation: CASSARVRSNQPLHF.

This rearrangement joins TRBV29-1 to TRBJ2-3; possibly TRBD2 for D (5 bases). V lost 8 bases to trimming and J lost 1 base, with 13 bases between them. This CDR3 has 13 amino acids. Germline CDR1 reads SQVTM; CDR2 reads ANQGSEA. CDR3 sequence reads: CSSARGRTDTQYF. The CDR3 nucleotides read TGCAGCTCCGCCCGAGGGCGCACAGATACGCAGTATTTT.

This clonotype occurred once. With a much larger clone just one base away, this may be a read error. This chain uses TRBV29-1 with TRBJ2-7; tentative D call: TRBD2 (6 bases). The CDR3 has 14 amino acids. Germline V gene data show CDR1 as SQVTM and CDR2 as ANQGSEA. Trimming removed 5 bases from V and 0 bases from J, with 14 bases in between. The CDR3 sequence: CSVQGTSSSYEQYF. The DNA for the CDR3 is TGCAGCGTTCAAGGGACTTCGAGCTCCTACGAGCAGTACTTC.

The genes are TRBV6-1 and TRBJ1-2; TRBD1 is a possible D gene (6 bases). The germline gives CDR1 MNHNS, CDR2 SASEGT. The CDR3 covers 12 residues. V was trimmed by 6 bases and J by 6 bases, leaving 11 bases between them. DNA of the CDR3: TGTGCCAGCAGAAGGGGGTTCGATGGCTACACCTTC. This translates into CASRRGFDGYTF.

The genes are TRBV29-1 and TRBJ1-5; possible D gene TRBD1, 6 bases. CDR1 is SQVTM, CDR2 ANQGSEA, per germline. This CDR3 has 14 residues. The V end lost 1 base, the J end lost 6 bases, and 13 bases lay between the germline ends. The CDR3 DNA follows: TGCAGCGTTGAAGTCGAGGGGGGCGGTCAGCCCCAGCATTTT. The encoded protein is CSVEVEGGGQPQHF.

Concerning this clonotype itself: One end of the junction fails to match germline, which may point to a read error. The CDR3 loop is CASSQESRTLGSYEQYF. In nucleotides, the CDR3 is TGCGCCAGCAGCCAAGAGTCTCGGACATTAGGCTCCTACGAGCAGTACTTC. This chain uses TRBV7-9 with TRBJ2-7, with D possibly being TRBD1 (5 bases). The CDR3 runs to 17 residues. The germline gives CDR1 SEHNR, CDR2 FQNEAQ (reference sequence).

This clonotype was observed a few times. The chain combines TRBV25-1 with TRBJ2-7; 9 nucleotides line up with TRBD1. V dropped 2 bases and J dropped 4; count of bases not matched to a gene: 3. CDR1 is MGHDK, CDR2 SYGVNS, per germline. This CDR3 spans 14 amino acids. DNA of the CDR3: TGTGCCAGCAGTGAAGGGGGGACAGGGTACGAGCAGTACTTC. Translation gives CASSEGGTGYEQYF.

The chain uses TRBV7-2 and TRBJ2-7; 7 nucleotides align to TRBD1. CDR1 is SGHTA, CDR2 FQGNSA, per germline. CDR3 length: 16 amino acids. Losses at the gene ends were 4 bases for V and 0 bases for J; bases not matched to a gene: 9. The CDR3, as DNA: TGTGCCAGCAGCTCAGAATTCCGGGACAGCTCCTACGAGCAGTACTTC. This codes for CASSSEFRDSSYEQYF.

This clonotype showed up just a few times. The chain recombines TRBV29-1 with TRBJ2-7; D may correspond to TRBD1 or TRBD2 (5 bases each). The germline CDR1 and CDR2 sequences are SQVTM and ANQGSEA. V lost 2 bases and J 7 bases, leaving 21 bases between the germline ends. The length of the CDR3 is 15 residues. CDR3 DNA: TGCAGCGTTGAAAAGGGGACCACAACTTCCCGGGAGCAGTACTTC. This codes for CSVEKGTTTSREQYF.

As to this clonotype: The conserved phenylalanine or tryptophan normally closing the CDR3 is absent here, so this likely arose from a read error. The DNA is left out, because the CDR3 cannot be placed on it with certainty; the CDR3 is given as TCRdb lists it. V and J are TRBV29-1 and TRBJ1-1; TRBD1, the D gene given by the table, was not confirmed from the DNA. The CDR3 numbers 9 amino acids, ends counted. CDR1 SQVTM and CDR2 ANQGSEA come from the germline V gene. The CDR3 reads CSVGPGANY.

The DNA of the CDR3 is TGCAGCGAGGACTGGATCTACGAGCAGTACTTC. Its protein product is CSEDWIYEQYF. This sequence joins TRBV29-1 and TRBJ2-7, with D perhaps matching TRBD2 (5 bases). From germline, CDR1 is SQVTM and CDR2 ANQGSEA. CDR3 length: 11 amino acids. V was clipped by 7 bases and J by 3 bases, with 10 bases between them.

This chain uses TRBV9 with TRBJ1-2; 9 positions agree with TRBD1. Unmatched junction bases numbered 11, after V lost 3 bases and J lost 5 bases. Germline lookup yields CDR1 SGDLS and CDR2 YYNGEE. CDR3 length: 16 residues. DNA of the CDR3: TGTGCCAGCAGCGCCGGACAGGGGACTCTCGATTATGGCTACACCTTC. Encoded protein: CASSAGQGTLDYGYTF.

V gene TRBV10-3 combines with J gene TRBJ2-2, with D possibly TRBD1 on 6 matching bases. CDR1 and CDR2 from the germline V gene are ENHRY and SYGVKD. The CDR3 is 16 amino acids. V dropped 11 bases and J dropped 2 bases, with 21 bases sitting between them. CDR3 nucleotides: TGTGCCGGCAGCGCACACACAGGGCCCAACACCGGGGAGCTGTTTTTT. Its protein product is CAGSAHTGPNTGELFF.

The V and J genes are TRBV5-8 and TRBJ2-7; D is uncertain. V lost 6 bases and J 2 bases, leaving 9 bases between the germline ends. Germline CDR1 reads SGHTS; CDR2 reads YDEGEE. CDR3 length equals 12 residues. The CDR3 region has the DNA TGTGCCAGCACCCAAAGCCCCTACGAGCAGTACTTC. This sequence encodes CASTQSPYEQYF.

Details on this clonotype: Because the CDR3's place on the DNA is in doubt, the DNA is left out and the CDR3 is given as listed by TCRdb. This sequence joins TRBV5-6 and TRBJ2-2; the table gives TRBD2 as D, unverified against the DNA. The CDR3 sequence runs 19 residues, both termini included. Germline CDR1 is SGHDT and CDR2 is YYEEEE. The CDR3 here is CASSLWANVLTFGAGELFF.

This clonotype was picked up a small number of times. This sequence joins TRBV7-2 and TRBJ1-6; D is ambiguous. The CDR3 sequence is 14 residues long. V shed 5 bases and J shed 7 bases, with 12 bases lying between them. Germline lookup yields CDR1 SGHTA and CDR2 FQGNSA. The CDR3 here is CASSQEMRNSPLHF. The CDR3 DNA reads TGTGCCAGCAGCCAAGAGATGAGGAATTCACCCCTCCACTTT.